The 27 T cell receptor beta chains reported below all come from one sample, sequenced in a study of cytomegalovirus exposure and HLA in healthy donors (dated by TCRdb to the late 2010s). Libraries were made using the immunoSEQ multiplex PCR assay. Imported from immuneACCESS, the table was reduced by TCRdb to in-frame sequences with V and J called. These copies leave out some clones; in studies compared against another copy, an unresolved V gene accounts for under half, and the cause of the remainder is not known. Across this sample there are about 71,000 clones, with around 96% seen only once. Approximately 1.5% of the sample belongs to the ten largest clones. Sequencing input: PBMCs. Receptors originate from a man aged 18 to 35 in good health and CMV-seropositive.

The chain joins TRBV7-8 to TRBJ1-2; 7 nucleotides match TRBD1. CDR1 is SGHVS and CDR2 is FQNEAQ in the germline V gene. CDR3 length equals 16 residues. The V segment lost 1 base and the J segment 5 bases; nucleotides outside the gene matches: 10. DNA for the CDR3: TGTGCCAGCAGCTTAGGATCGGCAGGGGGGTTTTATGGCTACACCTTC. It yields the protein CASSLGSAGGFYGYTF.

The chain is built from TRBV11-3 and TRBJ1-2, with D possibly being TRBD1 (6 bases). The CDR3 spans 17 residues. The germline gives CDR1 SGHNT, CDR2 YENEEA. V lost 5 bases to trimming and J lost 2 bases, with 21 bases between them. The CDR3, as DNA: TGTGCCAGCAGCCAGGGGTGGGTCGACGGGGAAAACTATGGCTACACCTTC. This gives the protein CASSQGWVDGENYGYTF. The variable domain in full, with the rest retrieved from reference TRBV11-3 and TRBJ1-2, is EAGVVQSPRYKIIEKKQPVAFWCNPISGHNTLYWYLQNLGQGPELLIRYENEEAVDDSQLPKDRFSAERLKGVDSTLKIQPAELGDSAVYLCASSQGWVDGENYGYTFGSGTRLTVV.

The chain joins TRBV29-1 to TRBJ1-5, with D tentatively TRBD1 (6 bases). The CDR3 covers 13 residues. The germline CDR1 and CDR2 sequences are SQVTM and ANQGSEA. Trimming shortened V by 1 base and J by 6 bases, and 10 bases separated the two germline ends. The DNA for the CDR3 is TGCAGCGTTGAAGGGGGGCCAGGTCAGCCCCAGCATTTT. As protein: CSVEGGPGQPQHF. The whole variable domain, remainder taken from reference TRBV29-1 and TRBJ1-5, is SAVISQKPSRDICQRGTSLTIQCQVDSQVTMMFWYRQQPGQSLTLIATANQGSEATYESGFVIDKFPISRPNLTFSTLTVSNMSPEDSSIYLCSVEGGPGQPQHFGDGTRLSIL.

The rearrangement joins TRBV29-1 to TRBJ2-7; 11 positions agree with TRBD2. This CDR3 comprises 14 residues. Germline V CDR1 and CDR2: SQVTM, ANQGSEA. The V gene end was trimmed by 6 bases and the J gene end by 6 bases; junction bases not matched to a gene: 10. The CDR3 is CSVRTSGSYGEQYF. The CDR3 DNA reads TGCAGCGTCCGAACTAGCGGGAGTTATGGCGAGCAGTACTTC.

The chain has TRBV6-1 and TRBJ2-7, with 11 bases matching TRBD2. The CDR3 consists of 16 residues. V trimming: 4 bases; J trimming: 1 base; junction bases outside the gene matches: 6. CDR1 is MNHNS and CDR2 is SASEGT in the germline V gene. Written as DNA, the CDR3 is TGTGCCAGCAGTGCCATGTGGACTAGCGGGTCCTACGAGCAGTACTTC. Translating it yields CASSAMWTSGSYEQYF.

The chain joins TRBV2 to TRBJ2-3; unclear D gene. Germline V gene data show CDR1 as SNHLY and CDR2 as FYNNEI. CDR3 size: 14 residues. Between the trimmed V and J ends, which lost 7 bases and 2 bases, there was a span of 13 bases. The CDR3 sequence is CASTKVATTDTQYF. The DNA for the CDR3 is TGTGCCAGCACCAAAGTCGCTACCACAGATACGCAGTATTTT.

The chain carries TRBV4-1 and TRBJ2-1; D ambiguous. Germline CDR1 and CDR2: MGHRA and YSYEKL. The CDR3 extends over 15 amino acids. Trimming removed 2 bases at V and 4 bases at J, with 12 bases between. Here the CDR3 DNA reads TGCGCCAGCAGCCAACCAACGACGCGGTACAATGAGCAGTTCTTC. This sequence encodes CASSQPTTRYNEQFF.

J is TRBJ1-5 and V is TRBV28; 7 nucleotides align to TRBD1. From germline, CDR1 is MDHEN and CDR2 SYDVKM. J gave up 2 bases and V 5 bases, and 3 bases lay outside the gene matches. This CDR3 is built from 14 residues. The CDR3: CASSTGQGNQPQHF. CDR3 nucleotides: TGTGCCAGCAGTACCGGACAGGGCAATCAGCCCCAGCATTTT.

The V gene is TRBV5-1, the J gene TRBJ2-5; D is unclear. CDR3 length equals 14 residues. The germline V gene encodes CDR1 SGHRS and CDR2 YFSETQ. Trimming left V 2 bases short and J 3 bases short, with 11 bases between. The CDR3 reads CASSFGGQEETQYF. In nucleotides, the CDR3 is TGCGCCAGCAGCTTTGGTGGGCAGGAAGAGACCCAGTACTTC.

V and J are TRBV7-2 and TRBJ1-4; weak D call: TRBD1 (5 bases). Trimming stripped 0 bases from V and 0 bases from J, with 17 bases between. Germline V gene lookup returns CDR1 SGHTA and CDR2 FQGNSA. This CDR3 contains 19 residues. CDR3 residues: CASSLAPGVGGTTNEKLFF. For the CDR3, the DNA is TGTGCCAGCAGCTTAGCGCCCGGGGTGGGGGGAACAACTAATGAAAAACTGTTTTTT.

The gene calls are TRBV2 and TRBJ2-5, with D perhaps matching TRBD2 (6 bases). The germline V gene encodes CDR1 SNHLY and CDR2 FYNNEI. This CDR3 spans 14 amino acids. V shed 4 bases and J shed 3 bases, with 12 bases lying between them. CDR3 DNA: TGTGCCAGCAGTGTGGGACTTGGGAAAGAGACCCAGTACTTC. Protein sequence: CASSVGLGKETQYF. The variable domain in full, with the rest retrieved from reference TRBV2 and TRBJ2-5, is EPEVTQTPSHQVTQMGQEVILRCVPISNHLYFYWYRQILGQKVEFLVSFYNNEISEKSEIFDDQFSVERPDGSNFTLKIRSTKLEDSAMYFCASSVGLGKETQYFGPGTRLLVL.

This clone appeared a single time. V usage is TRBV25-1 and J usage is TRBJ2-3; weak D call: TRBD2 (5 bases). CDR1 MGHDK and CDR2 SYGVNS come from the germline V gene. The length of the CDR3 is 16 residues. V lost 0 bases and J lost 2, with 12 bases in between. CDR3 loop: CASSEYVDGLTDTQYF. In DNA, the CDR3 is TGTGCCAGCAGTGAATATGTGGACGGACTCACAGATACGCAGTATTTT.

The CDR3 reads CASSLLAEGPSYNEQFF. DNA for the CDR3: TGTGCCAGCAGTTTACTAGCGGAGGGCCCCTCCTACAATGAGCAGTTCTTC. J is TRBJ2-1 and V is TRBV27; 7 positions agree with TRBD2. The CDR3 length is 17 residues. V lost 2 bases, J lost 0 bases, and 7 bases stayed unmatched. Germline loops: CDR1 MNHEY, CDR2 SMNVEV (reference sequence).

The V gene is TRBV6-5, the J gene TRBJ2-2, with a tentative D call TRBD1 (5 bases). V lost 3 bases and J lost 1, with 12 bases in between. Germline loops: CDR1 MNHEY, CDR2 SVGAGI. This CDR3 has 16 residues. This CDR3 reads CASSYGRERNTGELFF. As DNA, the CDR3 is TGTGCCAGCAGTTATGGCAGGGAAAGGAACACCGGGGAGCTGTTTTTT.

The rearrangement links TRBV4-1 to TRBJ2-7; tentatively, D is TRBD2 (5 bases). The CDR3 has 13 residues. The germline V gene has CDR1 MGHRA and CDR2 YSYEKL. V lost 0 bases, J lost 9 bases, and 12 bases lay in between. CDR3 in amino acids: CASSQDGRAGQYF. Written as DNA, the CDR3 is TGCGCCAGCAGCCAAGATGGTAGGGCGGGGCAGTACTTC.

The chain has TRBV9 and TRBJ2-6, with unresolved D. Germline V gene data show CDR1 as SGDLS and CDR2 as YYNGEE. Trimming left V 3 bases short and J 2 bases short, with 6 bases between. The CDR3 extends over 14 amino acids. The CDR3 region has the DNA TGTGCCAGCAGCGCCCAGGCTGGGGCCAACGTCCTGACTTTC. It yields the protein CASSAQAGANVLTF.

V usage is TRBV7-3 and J usage is TRBJ1-6, with TRBD1 matching 9 bases. The germline V gene encodes CDR1 SGHTA and CDR2 FQGTGA. The CDR3 extends over 14 amino acids. With 5 bases clipped from V and 7 bases from J, the junction kept 3 bases outside the gene matches. The DNA for the CDR3 is TGTGCCAGCAGCGCAACAGGGGGCAATTCACCCCTCCACTTT. It specifies CASSATGGNSPLHF.

This sequence joins TRBV28 and TRBJ2-2; D is uncertain. The V end was cut by 7 bases, the J end by 1 base, with 4 bases between. This CDR3 spans 12 amino acids. Germline CDR1 and CDR2: MDHEN and SYDVKM. This chain's CDR3 is CASTLNTGELFF. CDR3 DNA: TGTGCCAGCACCCTGAACACCGGGGAGCTGTTTTTT.

V gene TRBV5-4 combines with J gene TRBJ2-7, with D maybe TRBD1 (5 bases). Trimming removed 2 bases from V and 0 bases from J, with 12 bases in between. CDR1 SGHNT and CDR2 YYREEE come from the germline V gene (reference sequence). This CDR3 spans 15 amino acids. As DNA, the CDR3 is TGTGCCAGCAGCTTTGGGGCTTCTAGCTCCTACGAGCAGTACTTC. It is translated as CASSFGASSSYEQYF.

The rearrangement links TRBV5-6 to TRBJ1-2; D gene unclear. This CDR3 comprises 12 residues. The germline V gene encodes CDR1 SGHDT and CDR2 YYEEEE. Trimming took 3 bases from V and 6 from J, leaving 9 bases between them. The CDR3 coding sequence is TGTGCCAGCAGCTACACCATGGATGGCTACACCTTC. Its translation: CASSYTMDGYTF.

The chain combines TRBV18 with TRBJ1-2, with a tentative D call TRBD1 (6 bases). Germline V lookup: CDR1 KGHSH, CDR2 LQKENI. The CDR3 has 14 amino acids. Trimming left V 2 bases short and J 5 bases short, with 12 bases between. CDR3 DNA: TGTGCCAGCTCACCATTACAGGGAGAGTATGGCTACACCTTC. It translates to CASSPLQGEYGYTF.

The chain carries TRBV2 and TRBJ1-2; maybe TRBD1 (6 bases). The V gene lost 4 bases and the J gene lost 6 bases, with 12 bases spanning the gap. Germline CDR1 and CDR2: SNHLY and FYNNEI. This CDR3 spans 13 amino acids. The CDR3 is CASSGDGGDGYTF. In nucleotides, the CDR3 is TGTGCCAGCAGTGGCGATGGGGGCGATGGCTACACCTTC.

This rearrangement joins TRBV18 to TRBJ2-7, with TRBD2 matching 13 bases. CDR1 KGHSH and CDR2 LQKENI come from the germline V gene. Losses at the gene ends were 4 bases for V and 2 bases for J; bases not matched to a gene: 5. The CDR3 is 16 amino acids. CDR3 in DNA: TGTGCCAGCTCACACACGGGACTAGCGGGGCCCTACGAGCAGTACTTC. Translation: CASSHTGLAGPYEQYF.

The genes are TRBV5-6 and TRBJ2-2; TRBD2 aligns across 7 bases. Germline V gives CDR1 SGHDT, CDR2 YYEEEE. Trimming took 1 base from V and 3 from J; bases not matched to a gene: 9. The CDR3 contains 17 residues. The CDR3 loop reads CASSLLGRGVDTGELFF. In DNA form, the CDR3 reads TGTGCCAGCAGCTTGTTGGGGAGGGGCGTCGACACCGGGGAGCTGTTTTTT.

The rearrangement joins TRBV27 to TRBJ1-2; 10 positions agree with TRBD1. From germline, CDR1 is MNHEY and CDR2 SMNVEV (reference sequence). The V gene end was trimmed by 5 bases and the J gene end by 8 bases; junction bases not matched to a gene: 11. The CDR3 has 15 residues. The CDR3 protein is CASSNRDRGLKGYTF. The CDR3 coding sequence is TGTGCCAGCAGTAACCGGGACAGGGGCTTAAAGGGCTACACCTTC.

The rearrangement uses TRBV7-9 and TRBJ2-2; TRBD2 agrees at 12 bases. Trimming at V came to 5 bases and at J to 6 bases, leaving 13 bases not matched to a gene. Per the germline V gene, CDR1 is SEHNR and CDR2 is FQNEAQ (reference sequence). CDR3 length equals 18 residues. CDR3 nucleotide sequence: TGTGCCAGCAGCACCCCCATCAGACTAGCGGGAGAGGCCGGGGAGCTGTTTTTT. This codes for CASSTPIRLAGEAGELFF.

The rearrangement uses TRBV6-6 and TRBJ1-2; tentatively, D is TRBD1 (6 bases). Germline lookup yields CDR1 MNHNY and CDR2 SVGAGI (reference sequence). V was trimmed by 2 bases and J by 4 bases, leaving 8 bases between them. The CDR3 runs 13 residues. The DNA for the CDR3 is TGTGCCAGCAGTTACCCGGACAGCTATGGCTACACCTTC. Its translation is CASSYPDSYGYTF.